Listed below are T cell receptor beta chains from one sample, sequenced in a study of OX40 agonist ivuxolimab in advanced cancers. TCRdb's table, derived via immunoSEQ multiplex PCR, lists solely in-frame clones and lacks some. Of under 70,000 clones listed, 92% were seen once; the top ten hold 7.6%. This material consisted of CD4+ or CD8+ T cells sorted from blood, taken in a trial of the OX40 agonist ivuxolimab. These receptors were obtained from an adult with an advanced solid tumor such as melanoma, head and neck, liver or kidney cancer. The CDR3 runs from the conserved cysteine through the conserved F or W. D genes are given only for firm matches. Size tells how often a clone was seen (once, few, many) or the class of an expanded clone, and some rows leave it out.

d_gene	j_gene	abundance	v_gene	CDR3aa	CDR3nt
TRBD1	TRBJ1-4	-	TRBV7-2	CASIRGLCEKLFF	TGTGCCAGCATCAGGGGGCTGTGTGAAAAACTGTTTTTT
-	TRBJ1-1	-	TRBV15	CATSRDQEGLMNTEAFF	TGTGCCACCAGCAGAGATCAAGAGGGGCTGATGAACACTGAAGCTTTCTTT
-	TRBJ2-7	-	TRBV5-4	CASSLDSGEQYF	TGTGCCAGCAGCCTCGACTCGGGCGAGCAGTACTTC
-	TRBJ2-7	-	TRBV2	CARGGRDSYEQYF	TGTGCCAGGGGGGGGCGGGATTCCTACGAGCAGTACTTC
TRBD2	TRBJ2-3	-	TRBV9	CASSVRVERGLTDTQYF	TGTGCCAGCAGCGTACGGGTCGAGCGGGGGCTCACAGATACGCAGTATTTT
TRBD1	TRBJ2-1	-	TRBV19	CASSPGQGPYNEQFF	TGTGCCAGTAGTCCCGGACAGGGACCTTACAATGAGCAGTTCTTC
TRBD1	TRBJ1-2	-	TRBV6-6	CASKKGQGDNYGYTF	TGTGCCAGCAAGAAGGGACAGGGGGACAACTATGGCTACACCTTC
TRBD1	TRBJ2-1	-	TRBV30	CAWSVSGQGFWNEQFF	TGTGCCTGGAGTGTATCGGGACAGGGGTTTTGGAATGAGCAGTTCTTC
TRBD1	TRBJ2-7	-	TRBV30	CAWSQGQGYEQYF	TGTGCCTGGAGTCAGGGACAGGGCTACGAGCAGTACTTC
-	TRBJ2-7	-	TRBV6-5	CASSSQGAGEQYF	TGTGCCAGCAGTTCCCAGGGTGCCGGCGAGCAGTACTTC
TRBD1	TRBJ2-1	-	TRBV18	CASSPASGQTYNEQFF	TGTGCCAGCTCACCCGCCTCGGGACAGACCTACAATGAGCAGTTCTTC
-	TRBJ2-2	-	TRBV7-9	CASSGTGTGELFF	TGTGCCAGCAGCGGGACGGGGACCGGGGAGCTGTTTTTT
-	TRBJ1-1	-	TRBV7-6	CASSPMGGAEAFF	TGTGCCAGCAGCCCCATGGGCGGCGCTGAAGCTTTCTTT
-	TRBJ2-3	few	TRBV6-4	CASSQGTDTQYF	TGTGCCAGCAGTCAGGGCACAGATACGCAGTATTTT
TRBD1	TRBJ1-2	-	TRBV7-2	CASSSTGTNYGYTF	TGTGCCAGCAGCTCGACAGGGACCAACTATGGCTACACCTTC
-	TRBJ1-2	few	TRBV6-4	CASRGPGTRDYGYTF	TGTGCCAGCAGGGGGCCCGGGACACGGGACTATGGCTACACCTTC
TRBD2	TRBJ2-7	-	TRBV14	CASSQDREGLLFYEQYF	TGTGCCAGCAGCCAAGATAGGGAGGGTCTACTTTTCTACGAGCAGTACTTC
TRBD1	TRBJ2-7	-	TRBV6-5	CASSYSTGEGLYEQYF	TGTGCCAGCAGTTACTCGACAGGGGAAGGGTTGTACGAGCAGTACTTC
TRBD2	TRBJ2-7	-	TRBV4-3	CASSQDSAGVSYEQYF	TGCGCCAGCAGCCAAGATTCGGCGGGGGTCAGCTACGAGCAGTACTTC
-	TRBJ2-3	-	TRBV5-1	CASEGDSFADTQYF	TGCGCCAGCGAGGGGGATAGCTTTGCAGATACGCAGTATTTT
TRBD2	TRBJ2-1	-	TRBV19	CASSIAPGGNEQFF	TGTGCCAGTAGTATAGCCCCGGGGGGGAATGAGCAGTTCTTC
TRBD2	TRBJ2-1	-	TRBV9	CASSDHSGGFDEQFF	TGTGCCAGCAGCGACCATAGCGGGGGTTTCGATGAGCAGTTCTTC
-	TRBJ2-2	once	TRBV15	CATSRDQLGGRIPGELFF	TGTGCCACCAGCAGAGATCAGCTAGGGGGGCGGATACCCGGGGAGCTGTTTTTT
TRBD1	TRBJ2-7	-	TRBV7-6	CASSLAGQGVQYF	TGTGCCAGCAGCTTAGCGGGTCAGGGGGTACAGTACTTC
-	TRBJ1-1	-	TRBV5-1	CASSPGGGLNTEAFF	TGCGCCAGCAGCCCTGGCGGGGGCCTAAACACTGAAGCTTTCTTT
-	TRBJ1-1	-	TRBV15	CATSGRENTEAFF	TGTGCCACCAGCGGACGGGAGAACACTGAAGCTTTCTTT
TRBD1	TRBJ1-2	-	TRBV4-3	CASSDRGYGYTF	TGCGCCAGCAGCGACAGGGGGTATGGCTACACCTTC
-	TRBJ1-4	-	TRBV12-5	CASGLDPGGRATNEKLFF	TGTGCTAGTGGTTTGGACCCCGGGGGGAGAGCAACTAATGAAAAACTGTTTTTT
-	TRBJ2-7	-	TRBV7-2	CASSWTDSYEQYF	TGTGCCAGCAGCTGGACAGACAGCTACGAGCAGTACTTC
-	TRBJ1-2	-	TRBV29-1	CSVQGTNYGYTF	TGCAGCGTTCAAGGGACCAACTATGGCTACACCTTC
-	TRBJ2-7	-	TRBV19	CASSISGGTYEQYF	TGTGCCAGTAGTATCAGCGGAGGAACCTACGAGCAGTACTTC
TRBD1	TRBJ1-3	-	TRBV13	CASSLGPGQSGNTIYF	TGTGCCAGCAGCTTAGGACCGGGACAGTCCGGAAACACCATATATTTT
-	TRBJ1-1	-	TRBV11-1	CASSLIYDGLNTEAFF	TGTGCCAGCAGCTTAATATACGACGGATTGAACACTGAAGCTTTCTTT
-	TRBJ1-1	-	TRBV7-6	CASSFGYGTEAFF	TGTGCCAGCAGCTTTGGATACGGCACTGAAGCTTTCTTT
-	TRBJ2-6	once	TRBV19	CASSIVPLGGANVLTF	TGTGCCAGTAGTATTGTGCCGCTAGGTGGGGCCAACGTCCTGACTTTC
-	TRBJ2-2	-	TRBV19	CASSTRQNTGELFF	TGTGCCAGTAGTACGCGACAGAACACCGGGGAGCTGTTTTTT
TRBD2	TRBJ2-1	-	TRBV5-1	CASSSAGGYNEQFF	TGCGCCAGCAGCTCAGCGGGGGGATACAATGAGCAGTTCTTC
-	TRBJ2-2	few	TRBV28	CASSTSGGELFF	TGTGCCAGCAGTACCAGCGGCGGGGAGCTGTTTTTT
TRBD1	TRBJ1-1	once	TRBV13	CASSHWTGNTEAFF	TGTGCCAGCAGCCACTGGACAGGGAACACTGAAGCTTTCTTT
TRBD1	TRBJ1-4	-	TRBV7-8	CASSMVLGQGGEKLFF	TGTGCCAGCAGCATGGTCCTGGGACAGGGGGGTGAAAAACTGTTTTTT
-	TRBJ1-4	-	TRBV19	CASSIDRAGSTNEKLFF	TGTGCCAGTAGTATAGATCGCGCAGGATCAACTAATGAAAAACTGTTTTTT
TRBD1	TRBJ2-7	-	TRBV19	CASSLTGGTYEQYF	TGTGCCAGTAGTTTGACAGGGGGGACCTACGAGCAGTACTTC
-	TRBJ2-1	-	TRBV9	CASSGYNEQFF	TGTGCCAGCAGCGGTTACAATGAGCAGTTCTTC
-	TRBJ2-7	-	TRBV6-5	CASSYSRTGTAYEQYF	TGTGCCAGCAGTTACTCCCGTACAGGTACCGCCTACGAGCAGTACTTC
-	TRBJ2-1	-	TRBV10-3	CAISGRTEGNEQFF	TGTGCCATCAGTGGAAGGACGGAGGGCAATGAGCAGTTCTTC
TRBD1	TRBJ1-2	-	TRBV7-2	CASSLGTGDGYTF	TGTGCCAGCAGCTTAGGGACAGGGGACGGCTACACCTTC
-	TRBJ2-7	-	TRBV6-1	CASSVVVSSSYEQYF	TGTGCCAGCAGTGTCGTGGTTTCAAGCTCCTACGAGCAGTACTTC
-	TRBJ2-3	-	TRBV7-2	CASSNQIADLTDTQYF	TGTGCCAGCAGCAACCAAATAGCGGACTTGACAGATACGCAGTATTTT
TRBD2	TRBJ2-7	-	TRBV7-6	CASSPTSGGAVYEQYF	TGTGCCAGCAGCCCGACTAGCGGGGGGGCGGTCTACGAGCAGTACTTC
-	TRBJ2-1	-	TRBV5-1	CASTLGAGEQFF	TGCGCCAGCACGTTGGGGGCGGGCGAGCAGTTCTTC
TRBD1	TRBJ2-5	-	TRBV5-1	CASSLYETGFQETQYF	TGCGCCAGCAGCTTGTACGAGACAGGGTTTCAAGAGACCCAGTACTTC
TRBD1	TRBJ2-5	-	TRBV7-7	CASSFQTGIETQYF	TGTGCCAGCAGCTTTCAGACAGGGATCGAGACCCAGTACTTC
TRBD1	TRBJ1-1	-	TRBV7-9	CASRSGTGFTEAFF	TGTGCCAGCAGATCCGGGACAGGGTTTACTGAAGCTTTCTTT
-	TRBJ1-2	once	TRBV27	CASSSLGGWSNYGYTF	TGTGCCAGCAGTTCCCTCGGGGGTTGGAGTAACTATGGCTACACCTTC
-	TRBJ2-7	-	TRBV7-9	CASSFPGGGDYEQYF	TGTGCCAGCAGCTTCCCGGGCGGCGGAGACTACGAGCAGTACTTC